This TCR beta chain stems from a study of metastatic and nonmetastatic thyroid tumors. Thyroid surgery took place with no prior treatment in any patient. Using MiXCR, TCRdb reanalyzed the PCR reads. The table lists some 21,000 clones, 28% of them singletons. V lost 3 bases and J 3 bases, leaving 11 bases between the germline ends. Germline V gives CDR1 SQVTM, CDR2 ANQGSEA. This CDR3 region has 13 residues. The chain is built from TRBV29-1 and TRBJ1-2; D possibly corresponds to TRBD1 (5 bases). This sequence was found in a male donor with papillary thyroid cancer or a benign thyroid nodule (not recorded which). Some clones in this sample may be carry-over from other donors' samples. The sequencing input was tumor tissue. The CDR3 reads CSVEVQGDYGYTF. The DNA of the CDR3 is TGCAGCGTTGAGGTTCAGGGCGACTATGGCTACACCTTC.